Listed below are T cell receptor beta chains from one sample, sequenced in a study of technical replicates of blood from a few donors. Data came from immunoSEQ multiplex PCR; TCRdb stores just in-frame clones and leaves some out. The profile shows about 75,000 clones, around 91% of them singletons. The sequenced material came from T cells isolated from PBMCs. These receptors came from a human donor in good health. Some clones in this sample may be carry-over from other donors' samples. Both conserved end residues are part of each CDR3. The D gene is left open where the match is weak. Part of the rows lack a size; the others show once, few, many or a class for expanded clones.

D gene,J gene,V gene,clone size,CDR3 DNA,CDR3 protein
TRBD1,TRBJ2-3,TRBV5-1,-,TGCGCCAGCAGCTTATTGGGCGAGGGGGCAACAGATACGCAGTATTTT,CASSLLGEGATDTQYF
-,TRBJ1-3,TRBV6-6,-,TGTGCCAGCAGTTACTCGACGGGCTCTGGAAACACCATATATTTT,CASSYSTGSGNTIYF
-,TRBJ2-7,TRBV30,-,TGTGCCTGGAGTAGGGGTGCTTCCTCCTACGAGCAGTACTTC,CAWSRGASSYEQYF
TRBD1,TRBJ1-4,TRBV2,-,TGTGCCAGCAGCGACAGGGCGTCTAATGAAAAACTGTTTTTT,CASSDRASNEKLFF
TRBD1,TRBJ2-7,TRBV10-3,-,TGTGCCATCAGTTGGACAGGGGGCTTGAACGAGCAGTACTTC,CAISWTGGLNEQYF
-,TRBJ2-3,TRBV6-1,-,TGTGCCAGCAGTGAAGCGGCACGGGCAGATACGCAGTATTTT,CASSEAARADTQYF
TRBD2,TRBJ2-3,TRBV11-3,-,TGTGCCAGCAGCTCAGGACTAGCCCCTTTCGTTCCTAGCACAGATACGCAGTATTTT,CASSSGLAPFVPSTDTQYF
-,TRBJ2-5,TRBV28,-,TGTGCCAGCAGTTCGGTAAAGATGGGCCTAGGGGAAGAGACCCAGTACTTC,CASSSVKMGLGEETQYF
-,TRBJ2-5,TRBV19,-,TGTGCCAGTGTAACGGGGGAGACCCAGTACTTC,CASVTGETQYF
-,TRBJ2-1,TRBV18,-,TGTGCCAGCTCAAACGGGGAGCAGTTCTTC,CASSNGEQFF
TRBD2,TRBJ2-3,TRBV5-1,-,TGCGCCAGCAGTCTTTTGGGGCGGGGGGCAGATACGCAGTATTTT,CASSLLGRGADTQYF
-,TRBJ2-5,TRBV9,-,TGTGCCAGCAGCCCCTTCAGAGGCGGAGGCCAAGAGACCCAGTACTTC,CASSPFRGGGQETQYF
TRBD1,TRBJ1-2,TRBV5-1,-,TGCGCCAGCAGCTTGGATGCAGGGGGACGGGGTCTCTATGGCTACACCTTC,CASSLDAGGRGLYGYTF
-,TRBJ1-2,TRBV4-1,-,TGCGCCAGCAGCCAAGTAGAAGGGGGGGGGTATGGCTACACCTTC,CASSQVEGGGYGYTF
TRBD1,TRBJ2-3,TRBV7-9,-,TGTGCCAGCAGCCGATATGACTTTTCCCGGGACAGGCCAGATACGCAGTATTTT,CASSRYDFSRDRPDTQYF
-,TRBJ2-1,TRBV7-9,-,TGTGCCAGCACTCCTCGACAGACCACCTACAATGAGCAGTTCTTC,CASTPRQTTYNEQFF
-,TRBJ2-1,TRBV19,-,TGTGCCAGTAGTATTAGCCTACCCCGTCTTGAGCAGTTCTTC,CASSISLPRLEQFF
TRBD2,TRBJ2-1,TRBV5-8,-,TGTGCCAGCAGCTTGGTAACTAGCGGGTTAAGCTCCTACAATGAGCAGTTCTTC,CASSLVTSGLSSYNEQFF
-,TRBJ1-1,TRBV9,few,TGTGCCAGCAGCGTGTTGGCGGCCACTGAAGCTTTCTTT,CASSVLAATEAFF
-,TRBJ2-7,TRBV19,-,TGTGCCAGTAAGAATGGAGACCAATACGAGCAGTACTTC,CASKNGDQYEQYF
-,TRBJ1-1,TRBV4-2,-,TGTGCCAGCAGCCAGTACAGGGAAACTGAAGCTTTCTTT,CASSQYRETEAFF
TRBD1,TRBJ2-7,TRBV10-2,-,TGCGCCAGCAGTGGCCCGGGACAGGGCTCCCACGAGCAGTACTTC,CASSGPGQGSHEQYF
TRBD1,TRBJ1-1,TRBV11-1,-,TGTGCCAGCAGCTCCTACAGGGGCCCGAGATCAGCTTTCTTT,CASSSYRGPRSAFF
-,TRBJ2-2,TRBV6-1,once,TGTGCCAGCAGTGAACGGACAGACTCAACCGGGGAGCTGTTTTTT,CASSERTDSTGELFF
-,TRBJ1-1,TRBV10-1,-,TGCGCCAGCAGTGAGTCTGGGTCTTGGGGACTTAAGAACACTGAAGCTTTCTTT,CASSESGSWGLKNTEAFF
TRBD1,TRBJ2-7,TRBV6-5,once,TGTGCCAGCAGTCCTCCGGGACAGGGTTACGAGCAGTACTTC,CASSPPGQGYEQYF
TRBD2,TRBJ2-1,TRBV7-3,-,TGTGCCAGCATCTCCACGTCTAGCGGACTCCTGGAGGAGCAGTTCTTC,CASISTSSGLLEEQFF
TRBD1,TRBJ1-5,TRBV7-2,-,TGTGCCAGCAGGGGGGGGACAGGTTGGCAGCCCCAGCATTTT,CASRGGTGWQPQHF
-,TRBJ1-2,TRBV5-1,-,TGCGCCAGCAGCTTGGAGCAGGGTTTCTACACCTTC,CASSLEQGFYTF
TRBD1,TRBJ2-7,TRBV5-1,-,TGCGCCAGCAGCTTGCAGGGACAGGGCGCGTTGGGGGACGAGCAGTACTTC,CASSLQGQGALGDEQYF
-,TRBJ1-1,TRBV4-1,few,TGCGCCAGCAGCCCCCCCGGTACTGAAGCTTTCTTT,CASSPPGTEAFF
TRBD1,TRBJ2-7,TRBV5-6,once,TGTGCCAGCAGCTTGGGGGACAGGGGGTCCTACGAGCAGTACTTC,CASSLGDRGSYEQYF
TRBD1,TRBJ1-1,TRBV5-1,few,TGCGCCAGCAGCTCCGGGACAGGCTGGGGGAACACTGAAGCTTTCTTT,CASSSGTGWGNTEAFF
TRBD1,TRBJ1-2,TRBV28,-,TGTGCCAGCACCGCCGGACAGGGGGCACGTGGCTACACCTTC,CASTAGQGARGYTF
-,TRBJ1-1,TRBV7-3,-,TGTGCCAGCAGCTCTCAGAAGAACACTGAAGCTTTCTTT,CASSSQKNTEAFF
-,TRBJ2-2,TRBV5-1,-,TGCGCCAGCAGCTCAGGCTTTTCGAACACCGGGGAGCTGTTTTTT,CASSSGFSNTGELFF
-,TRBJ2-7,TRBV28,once,TGTGCCAGCGAGACTCTGACAGGCCGGGTTAGCGACGAGCAGTACTTC,CASETLTGRVSDEQYF
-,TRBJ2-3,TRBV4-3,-,TGCGCCAGCAGCCAAGGGCGGAACCCCGTCACAGATACGCAGTATTTT,CASSQGRNPVTDTQYF
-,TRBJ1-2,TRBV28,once,TGTGCCAGCAGTTTATCGGTAAACGCTAACTATGGCTACACCTTC,CASSLSVNANYGYTF
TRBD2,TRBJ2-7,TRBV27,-,TGTGCCAGCAGTACCCACCTAGCGGACCCAACCTACGAGCAGTACTTC,CASSTHLADPTYEQYF
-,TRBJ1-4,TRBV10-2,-,TGCGCCAGCAGTTTACGGGGGGCACGGGAAAAACTGTTTTTT,CASSLRGAREKLFF
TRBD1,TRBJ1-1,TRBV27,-,TGTGCCAGCAGTTTAGGGGACAGGCGATTGAACACTGAAGCTTTCTTT,CASSLGDRRLNTEAFF
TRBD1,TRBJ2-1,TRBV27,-,TGTGCCAGCAGTTTACAGGGACAGGGTGGCAATGAGCAGTTCTTC,CASSLQGQGGNEQFF
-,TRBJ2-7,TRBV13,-,TGTGCCAGCAGCCAAAGTGGACAGAGCTCCTACGAGCAGTACTTC,CASSQSGQSSYEQYF
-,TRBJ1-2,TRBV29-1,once,TGCAGCGTCCGACAGGCCCTCTATGGCTACACCTTC,CSVRQALYGYTF
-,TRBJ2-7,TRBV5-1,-,TGCGCCAGCAGCAAAACAGCGGGCGAGCAGTACTTC,CASSKTAGEQYF
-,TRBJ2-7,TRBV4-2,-,TGTGCCAGCAGCCAAGAGGGGACTGAGCAGTACTTC,CASSQEGTEQYF
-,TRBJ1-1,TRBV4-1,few,TGCGCCAGCAGCGCAGGGGACCTTCAGGAAGCTTTCTTT,CASSAGDLQEAFF
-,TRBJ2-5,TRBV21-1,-,TGTGCCAGCAGCCAAGAGGGGGACCGGGAGGGGACTAGCGGACCCTTTTGCGAGACCCAGTACTTC,CASSQEGDREGTSGPFCETQYF
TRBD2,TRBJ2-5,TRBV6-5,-,TGTGCCAGCAGTTTCCGGACTAGCGCGGAAGAGACCCAGTACTTC,CASSFRTSAEETQYF
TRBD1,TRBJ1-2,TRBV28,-,TGTGCCAGCAGTCATAGACAGGGAAACTATGGCTACACCTTC,CASSHRQGNYGYTF
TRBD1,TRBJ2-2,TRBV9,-,TGTGCCAGCAGCGTAGAGGGGGCCACCGGGGAGCTGTTTTTT,CASSVEGATGELFF